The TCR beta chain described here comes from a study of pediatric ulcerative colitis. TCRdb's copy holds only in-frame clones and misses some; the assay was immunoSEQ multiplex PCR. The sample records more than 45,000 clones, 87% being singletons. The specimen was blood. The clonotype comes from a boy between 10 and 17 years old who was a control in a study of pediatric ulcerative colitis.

The CDR3 sequence: CASSRLTNTGELFF. CDR3 coding DNA: TGTGCCAGTAGTCGTCTCACCAACACCGGGGAGCTGTTTTTT. The chain combines TRBV19 with TRBJ2-2, with unresolved D. CDR1 is LNHDA and CDR2 is SQIVND in the germline V gene (reference sequence). This CDR3 has 14 residues. The germline V and J ends were trimmed by 5 bases and 2 bases, with 9 bases remaining between them.